One sample yielded the 10 T cell receptor beta chains listed below, sequenced in a study of blood T cell repertoires in COVID-19. Clones were read by immunoSEQ multiplex PCR, and TCRdb kept only the in-frame ones, dropping some. The sample carries approximately 300,000 clones, more than 70% recorded once. Sequencing was carried out using PBMCs or T cells enriched from blood (not recorded which). The origin of the receptors is a woman aged 25 to 39 who had recovered from COVID-19.

The rearrangement joins TRBV5-6 to TRBJ2-2; 9 nucleotides align to TRBD1. With 2 bases clipped from V and 4 bases from J, the junction kept 6 bases outside the gene matches. The CDR3 has 16 amino acids. Germline CDR1 is SGHDT and CDR2 is YYEEEE. The CDR3 coding sequence is TGTGCCAGCAGCTTCTCCGGGACAGGGACCACCGGGGAGCTGTTTTTT. Protein: CASSFSGTGTTGELFF.

The V gene is TRBV12-5, the J gene TRBJ1-1; TRBD1 agrees at 7 bases. The CDR3 length is 15 residues. Germline V lookup: CDR1 LGHNT, CDR2 FRNRAP. Trimming took 5 bases from V and 0 from J; bases not matched to a gene: 6. The CDR3 DNA follows: TGTGCTAGTGGTACCCGCGGGACAGTGAACACTGAAGCTTTCTTT. Translation: CASGTRGTVNTEAFF.

The rearrangement joins TRBV19 to TRBJ2-2; 7 bases map to TRBD1. The CDR3 is 14 residues long. The ends lost 6 bases at V and 2 bases at J; junction bases unmatched: 3. Germline V gene lookup returns CDR1 LNHDA and CDR2 SQIVND (reference sequence). In nucleotides, the CDR3 is TGTGCCAGTAGGGACAGGCCTAACACCGGGGAGCTGTTTTTT. Translated, it gives CASRDRPNTGELFF.

V is TRBV6-5 and J is TRBJ2-7, with TRBD1 matching 9 bases. V lost 5 bases and J lost 5; bases outside the gene matches: 7. Looked up from germline, CDR1 is MNHEY and CDR2 is SVGAGI. The CDR3 totals 14 residues. The CDR3 loop is CASSLDRGVHEQYF. DNA of the CDR3: TGTGCCAGCAGTCTTGACAGGGGGGTCCACGAGCAGTACTTC.

The rearrangement links TRBV6-5 to TRBJ1-4; D is ambiguous. The CDR3 consists of 15 residues. V lost 6 bases and J 7 bases, leaving 18 bases between the germline ends. CDR1 and CDR2 (germline): MNHEY, SVGAGI. CDR3 residues: CASSQSGGFGEKLFF. The CDR3 nucleotides read TGTGCCAGCAGCCAAAGCGGAGGGTTTGGTGAAAAACTGTTTTTT.

This chain joins TRBV18 and TRBJ2-5; the match to TRBD2 covers 7 bases. V shed 3 bases and J 3 bases; nucleotides not matched to a gene: 1. Germline V gene sequence: CDR1 KGHSH, CDR2 LQKENI. The CDR3 has 13 residues. CDR3 DNA sequence: TGTGCCAGCTCACCTGGGGGGGAAGAGACCCAGTACTTC. Its translation is CASSPGGEETQYF. The variable domain in full, with the rest retrieved from reference TRBV18 and TRBJ2-5, is NAGVMQNPRHLVRRRGQEARLRCSPMKGHSHVYWYRQLPEEGLKFMVYLQKENIIDESGMPKERFSAEFPKEGPSILRIQQVVRGDSAAYFCASSPGGEETQYFGPGTRLLVL.

The J gene is TRBJ2-1, the V gene TRBV9; TRBD1 aligns across 8 bases. V was clipped by 4 bases and J by 7 bases; unmatched bases: 7. CDR3 length equals 14 residues. The V gene's germline CDR1 is SGDLS and CDR2 YYNGEE. In DNA form, the CDR3 reads TGTGCCAGCAGCTCCCGGACAGGGTGGAATGAGCAGTTCTTC. Its protein product is CASSSRTGWNEQFF.

The V and J genes are TRBV19 and TRBJ2-7, with 9 bases fitting TRBD1. CDR3 length: 15 residues. Per germline, CDR1 LNHDA and CDR2 SQIVND (reference sequence). After removal of 3 bases from V and 7 bases from J, the junction contained 10 bases not matched to a gene. The CDR3 loop is CASSIGQGIIQEQYF. The DNA of the CDR3 is TGTGCCAGTAGTATTGGACAGGGGATTATTCAAGAGCAGTACTTC.

This chain joins TRBV19 and TRBJ1-6; 10 nucleotides agree with TRBD1. The CDR3 runs to 14 residues. The V gene end was trimmed by 4 bases and the J gene end by 9 bases; junction bases not matched to a gene: 3. From germline, CDR1 is LNHDA and CDR2 SQIVND (reference sequence). CDR3 in amino acids: CASSSDRGPSPLHF. CDR3 in DNA: TGTGCCAGTAGTAGCGACAGGGGGCCTTCACCCCTCCACTTT.

J is TRBJ2-7 and V is TRBV3-1 (or the pseudogene TRBV3-2); 8 nucleotides match TRBD1. Germline V CDR1 and CDR2: LGHDT, YNNKEL (reference sequence). The J segment lost 5 bases and the V segment lost 1 base, leaving 7 bases of the junction unmatched. The CDR3 spans 15 residues. This chain's CDR3 is CASSQGTGPPNEQYF. The DNA for the CDR3 is TGTGCCAGCAGCCAAGGGACAGGGCCGCCTAACGAGCAGTACTTC.